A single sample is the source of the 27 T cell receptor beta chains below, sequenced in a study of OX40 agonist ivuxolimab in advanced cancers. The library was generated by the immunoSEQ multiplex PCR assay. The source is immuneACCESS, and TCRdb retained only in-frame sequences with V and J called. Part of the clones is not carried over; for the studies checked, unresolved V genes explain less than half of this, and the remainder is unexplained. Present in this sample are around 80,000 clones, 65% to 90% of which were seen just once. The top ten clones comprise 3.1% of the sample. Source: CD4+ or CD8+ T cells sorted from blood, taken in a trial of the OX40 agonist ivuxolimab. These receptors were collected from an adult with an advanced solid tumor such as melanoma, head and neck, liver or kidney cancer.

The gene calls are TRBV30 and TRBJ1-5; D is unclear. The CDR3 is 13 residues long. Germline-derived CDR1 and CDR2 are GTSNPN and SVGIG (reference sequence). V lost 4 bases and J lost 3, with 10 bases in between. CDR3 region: CAWNLGHNQPQHF. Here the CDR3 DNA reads TGTGCCTGGAACCTCGGGCACAATCAGCCCCAGCATTTT.

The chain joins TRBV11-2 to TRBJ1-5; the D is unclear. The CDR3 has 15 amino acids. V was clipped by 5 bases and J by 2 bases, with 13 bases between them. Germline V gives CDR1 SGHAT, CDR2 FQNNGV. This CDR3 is CASSHDPGGNQPQHF. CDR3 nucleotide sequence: TGTGCCAGCAGCCACGACCCCGGGGGCAATCAGCCCCAGCATTTT.

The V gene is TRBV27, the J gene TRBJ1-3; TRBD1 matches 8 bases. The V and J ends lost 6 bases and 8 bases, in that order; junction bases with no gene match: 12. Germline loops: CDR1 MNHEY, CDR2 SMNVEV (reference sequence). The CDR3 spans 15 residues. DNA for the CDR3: TGTGCCAGCAGCCCCATTGGACAGGGTCGTTACACCATATATTTT. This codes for CASSPIGQGRYTIYF.

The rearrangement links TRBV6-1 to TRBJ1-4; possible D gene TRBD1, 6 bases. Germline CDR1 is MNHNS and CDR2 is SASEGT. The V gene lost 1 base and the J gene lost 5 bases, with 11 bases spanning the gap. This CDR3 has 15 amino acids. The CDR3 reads CASSEVLDRNEKLFF. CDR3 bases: TGTGCCAGCAGTGAAGTCTTGGACAGAAATGAAAAACTGTTTTTT.

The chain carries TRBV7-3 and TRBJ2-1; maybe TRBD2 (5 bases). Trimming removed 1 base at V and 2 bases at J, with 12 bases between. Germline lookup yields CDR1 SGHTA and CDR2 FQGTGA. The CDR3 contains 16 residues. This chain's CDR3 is CASSLIGRAAYNEQFF. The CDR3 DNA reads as TGTGCCAGCAGCTTAATAGGGCGGGCTGCCTACAATGAGCAGTTCTTC.

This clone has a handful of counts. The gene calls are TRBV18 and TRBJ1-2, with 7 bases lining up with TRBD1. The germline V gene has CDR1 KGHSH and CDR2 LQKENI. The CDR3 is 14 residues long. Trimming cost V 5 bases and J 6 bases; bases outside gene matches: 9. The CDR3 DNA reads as TGTGCCAGCTCAACCCAACAGGGGAGGGATGGCTACACCTTC. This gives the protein CASSTQQGRDGYTF.

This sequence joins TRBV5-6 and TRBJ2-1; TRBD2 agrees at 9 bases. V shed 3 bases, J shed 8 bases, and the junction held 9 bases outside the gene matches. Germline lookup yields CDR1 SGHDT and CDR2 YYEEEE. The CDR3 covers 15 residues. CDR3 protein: CASSSIAGAEYEQFF. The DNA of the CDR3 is TGTGCCAGCAGCTCAATAGCGGGAGCTGAGTATGAGCAGTTCTTC.

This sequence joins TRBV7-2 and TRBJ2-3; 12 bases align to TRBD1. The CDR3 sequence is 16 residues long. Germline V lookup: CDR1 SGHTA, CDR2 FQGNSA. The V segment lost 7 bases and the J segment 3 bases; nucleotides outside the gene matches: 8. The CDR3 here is CASNRGDRGPTDTQYF. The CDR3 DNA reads TGTGCCAGCAACCGAGGGGACAGGGGGCCAACAGATACGCAGTATTTT.

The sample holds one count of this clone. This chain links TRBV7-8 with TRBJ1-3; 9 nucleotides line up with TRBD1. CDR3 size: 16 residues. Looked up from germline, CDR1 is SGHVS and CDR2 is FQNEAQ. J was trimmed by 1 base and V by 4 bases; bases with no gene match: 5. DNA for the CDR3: TGTGCCAGCAGCTCCCCCGGACAGGGGTCTGGAAACACCATATATTTT. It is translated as CASSSPGQGSGNTIYF.

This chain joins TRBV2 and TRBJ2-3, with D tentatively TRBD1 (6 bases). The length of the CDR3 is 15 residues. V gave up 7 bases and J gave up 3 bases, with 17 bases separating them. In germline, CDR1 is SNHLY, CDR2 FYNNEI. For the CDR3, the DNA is TGTGCCAGCAATAGGCAGGGGCTGCTGACAGATACGCAGTATTTT. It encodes CASNRQGLLTDTQYF.

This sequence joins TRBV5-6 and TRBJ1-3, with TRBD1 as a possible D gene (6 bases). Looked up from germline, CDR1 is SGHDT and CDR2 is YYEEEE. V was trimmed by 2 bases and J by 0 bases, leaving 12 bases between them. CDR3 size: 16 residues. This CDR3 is CASSFRGRGSGNTIYF. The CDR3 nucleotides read TGTGCCAGCAGCTTTCGAGGCAGGGGCTCTGGAAACACCATATATTTT.

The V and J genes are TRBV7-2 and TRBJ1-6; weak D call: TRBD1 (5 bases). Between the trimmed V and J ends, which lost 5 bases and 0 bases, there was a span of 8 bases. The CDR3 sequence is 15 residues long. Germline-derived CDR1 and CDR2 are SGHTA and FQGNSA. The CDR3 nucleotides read TGTGCCAGCAGCCCAGGGTACTCCTATAATTCACCCCTCCACTTT. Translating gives CASSPGYSYNSPLHF.

The CDR3 region is CASSVAAVGTDTQYF. The CDR3 coding sequence is TGTGCCAGCAGCGTAGCCGCAGTGGGCACAGATACGCAGTATTTT. The chain joins TRBV9 to TRBJ2-3; D gene ambiguous. Trimming removed 0 bases from V and 1 base from J, with 9 bases in between. Germline CDR1 reads SGDLS; CDR2 reads YYNGEE. This CDR3 has 15 residues.

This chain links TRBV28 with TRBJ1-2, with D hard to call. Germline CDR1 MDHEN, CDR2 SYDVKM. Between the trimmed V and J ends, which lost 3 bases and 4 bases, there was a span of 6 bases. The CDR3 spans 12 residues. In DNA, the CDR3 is TGTGCCAGCAGTTTTAAAGGCTATGGCTACACCTTC. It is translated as CASSFKGYGYTF.

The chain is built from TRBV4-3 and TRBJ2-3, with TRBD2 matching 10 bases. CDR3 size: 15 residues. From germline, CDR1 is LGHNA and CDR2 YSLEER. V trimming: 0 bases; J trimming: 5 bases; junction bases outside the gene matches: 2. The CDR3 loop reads CASSQDASGGDTQYF. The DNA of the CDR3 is TGCGCCAGCAGCCAAGATGCTAGCGGGGGAGATACGCAGTATTTT.

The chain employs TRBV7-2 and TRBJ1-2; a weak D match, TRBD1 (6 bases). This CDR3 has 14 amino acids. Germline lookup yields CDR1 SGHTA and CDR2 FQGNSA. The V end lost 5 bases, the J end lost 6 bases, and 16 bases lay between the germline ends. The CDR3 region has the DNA TGTGCCAGCAGCCCCCACCAGGGGTGGAATGGCTACACCTTC. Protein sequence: CASSPHQGWNGYTF.

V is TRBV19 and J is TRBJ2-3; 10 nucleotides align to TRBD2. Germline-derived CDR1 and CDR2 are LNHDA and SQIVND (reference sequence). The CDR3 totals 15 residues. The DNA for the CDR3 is TGTGCTAAACACTTAGCGGGGGGCCTCACAGATACGCAGTATTTT. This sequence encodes CAKHLAGGLTDTQYF.

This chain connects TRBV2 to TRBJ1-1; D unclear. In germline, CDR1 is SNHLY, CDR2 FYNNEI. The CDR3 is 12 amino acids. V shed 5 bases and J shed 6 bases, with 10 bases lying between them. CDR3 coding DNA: TGTGCCAGCAGTAACCAGGCGGCTGAAGCTTTCTTT. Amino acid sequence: CASSNQAAEAFF.

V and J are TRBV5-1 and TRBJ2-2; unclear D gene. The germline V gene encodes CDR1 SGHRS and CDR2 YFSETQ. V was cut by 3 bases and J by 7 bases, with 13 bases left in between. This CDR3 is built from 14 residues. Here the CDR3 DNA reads TGCGCCAGCAGCTCACGGACGGCGGACGGGGAGCTGTTTTTT. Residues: CASSSRTADGELFF.

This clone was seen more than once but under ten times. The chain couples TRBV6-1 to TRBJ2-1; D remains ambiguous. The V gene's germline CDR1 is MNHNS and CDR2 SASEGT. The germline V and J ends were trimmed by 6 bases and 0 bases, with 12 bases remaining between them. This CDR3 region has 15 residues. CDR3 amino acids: CASRVASSSYNEQFF. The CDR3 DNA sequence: TGTGCCAGCAGGGTTGCTTCGAGCTCCTACAATGAGCAGTTCTTC.

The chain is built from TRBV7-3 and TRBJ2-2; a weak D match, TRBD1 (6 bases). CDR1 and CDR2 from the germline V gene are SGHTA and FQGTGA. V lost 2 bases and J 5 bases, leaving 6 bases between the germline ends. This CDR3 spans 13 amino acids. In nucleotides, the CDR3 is TGTGCCAGCAGCTTAGGACAGACCGGGGAGCTGTTTTTT. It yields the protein CASSLGQTGELFF.

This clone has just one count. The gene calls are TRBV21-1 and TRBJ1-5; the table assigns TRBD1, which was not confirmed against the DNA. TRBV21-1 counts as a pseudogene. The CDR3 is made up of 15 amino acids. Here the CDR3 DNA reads TGTGCCAGCTGCCAGAGGGGACAGGCTATCGGGCCCCAGCATTTT. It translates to CASCQRGQAIGPQHF.

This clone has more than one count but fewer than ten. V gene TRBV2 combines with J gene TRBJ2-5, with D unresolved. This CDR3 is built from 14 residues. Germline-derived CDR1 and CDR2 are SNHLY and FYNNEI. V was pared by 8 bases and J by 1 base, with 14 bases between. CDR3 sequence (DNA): TGTGCCAGCGGGCAGTCCCGCGGCCAAGAGACCCAGTACTTC. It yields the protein CASGQSRGQETQYF.

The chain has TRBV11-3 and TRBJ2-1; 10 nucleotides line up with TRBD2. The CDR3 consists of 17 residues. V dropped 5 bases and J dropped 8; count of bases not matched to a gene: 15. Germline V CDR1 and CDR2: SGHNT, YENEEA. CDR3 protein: CASSRIFSGRPGDEQFF. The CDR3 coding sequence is TGTGCCAGCAGCCGAATCTTTAGCGGGAGGCCGGGGGATGAGCAGTTCTTC.

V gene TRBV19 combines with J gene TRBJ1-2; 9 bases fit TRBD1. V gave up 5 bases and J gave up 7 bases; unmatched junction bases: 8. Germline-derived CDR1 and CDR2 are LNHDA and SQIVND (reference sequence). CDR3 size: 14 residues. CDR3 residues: CASSLDRGIFGYTF. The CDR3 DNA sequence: TGTGCCAGTAGTTTGGACAGGGGTATTTTTGGCTACACCTTC. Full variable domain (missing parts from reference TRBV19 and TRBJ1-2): DGGITQSPKYLFRKEGQNVTLSCEQNLNHDAMYWYRQDPGQGLRLIYYSQIVNDFQKGDIAEGYSVSREKKESFPLTVTSAQKNPTAFYLCASSLDRGIFGYTFGSGTRLTVV.

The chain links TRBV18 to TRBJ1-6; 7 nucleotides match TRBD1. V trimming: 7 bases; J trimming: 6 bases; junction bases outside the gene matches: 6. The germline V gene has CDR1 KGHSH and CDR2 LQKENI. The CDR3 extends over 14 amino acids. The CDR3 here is CASYRDSSNSPLHF. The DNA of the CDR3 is TGTGCCAGCTACCGGGACAGCAGTAATTCACCCCTCCACTTT. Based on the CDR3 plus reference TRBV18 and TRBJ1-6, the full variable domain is NAGVMQNPRHLVRRRGQEARLRCSPMKGHSHVYWYRQLPEEGLKFMVYLQKENIIDESGMPKERFSAEFPKEGPSILRIQQVVRGDSAAYFCASYRDSSNSPLHFGNGTRLTVT.

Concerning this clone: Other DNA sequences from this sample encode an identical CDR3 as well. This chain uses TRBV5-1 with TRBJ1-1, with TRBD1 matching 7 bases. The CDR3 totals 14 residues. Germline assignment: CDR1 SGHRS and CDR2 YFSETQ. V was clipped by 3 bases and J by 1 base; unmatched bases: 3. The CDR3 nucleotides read TGCGCCAGCAGCTCGGGACAGCCGAACACTGAAGCTTTCTTT. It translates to CASSSGQPNTEAFF.